The rows below give T cell receptor beta chains drawn from one sample of a study of blood T cell repertoires in COVID-19. The method was immunoSEQ multiplex PCR; TCRdb's version includes in-frame clones alone and lacks a portion of them. The sample shows some 180,000 clones, 84% of them seen only once. The sequenced material came from peripheral blood. These TCRs come from a human donor in a cohort sampled during active COVID-19. Both conserved end residues are part of each CDR3. A D gene is named only where the DNA matches it firmly. Size is omitted from some rows. Given values are once, few, many or a class for expanded clones.

v_gene	abundance	d_gene	j_gene	CDR3aa	CDR3nt
TRBV7-6	-	TRBD1	TRBJ1-1	CASSRGTAWNTEAFF	TGTGCCAGCAGCCGAGGGACAGCTTGGAACACTGAAGCTTTCTTT
TRBV7-5	once	-	TRBJ2-5	CVRSLSLAGGVWYKETQYF	TGTGTCAGAAGCTTATCGTTAGCGGGGGGAGTTTGGTATAAAGAGACCCAGTACTTC
TRBV18	few	-	TRBJ2-5	CASSPPEGGQETQYF	TGTGCCAGCTCACCACCGGAGGGCGGACAAGAGACCCAGTACTTC
TRBV7-8	-	-	TRBJ1-5	CASSSDTGNQPQHF	TGTGCCAGCAGCTCCGACACGGGGAATCAGCCCCAGCATTTT
TRBV6-1	-	TRBD1	TRBJ1-1	CASSGSGRGLFMNTEAFF	TGTGCCAGCAGTGGCTCCGGCAGGGGGCTGTTCATGAACACTGAAGCTTTCTTT
TRBV19	-	TRBD2	TRBJ2-7	CASSMVSGAAYEQYF	TGTGCCAGTAGTATGGTTAGCGGGGCTGCCTACGAGCAGTACTTC
TRBV11-2	-	TRBD1	TRBJ1-1	CASSLRTGWNTEAFF	TGTGCCAGCAGCCTCAGGACAGGGTGGAACACTGAAGCTTTCTTT
TRBV2	few	-	TRBJ1-1	CASSGGRSTEAFF	TGTGCCAGCAGTGGAGGCAGAAGCACTGAAGCTTTCTTT
TRBV6-5	once	-	TRBJ2-7	CASSYWQGSGSHEQYF	TGTGCCAGCAGTTATTGGCAGGGGTCCGGGTCCCACGAGCAGTACTTC
TRBV3-1/TRBV3-2	-	-	TRBJ2-1	CASSQDQNEQFF	TGTGCCAGCAGCCAAGATCAGAATGAGCAGTTCTTC
TRBV19	-	-	TRBJ1-1	CASSIPGTGTEAFF	TGTGCCAGTAGTATACCGGGGACTGGCACTGAAGCTTTCTTT
TRBV27	-	-	TRBJ1-2	CASSLLAGAGHNYGYTF	TGTGCCAGCAGTTTATTGGCGGGGGCAGGCCATAACTATGGCTACACCTTC
TRBV2	-	-	TRBJ2-7	CASSEASYYEQYF	TGTGCCAGCAGTGAAGCCTCCTACTACGAGCAGTACTTC
TRBV9	-	-	TRBJ2-1	CASSDGYNEQFF	TGTGCCAGCAGCGACGGGTACAATGAGCAGTTCTTC
TRBV19	-	TRBD1	TRBJ1-5	CASSIRTGGDGQPQHF	TGTGCCAGTAGTATCCGCACAGGGGGAGATGGGCAGCCCCAGCATTTT
TRBV27	-	TRBD1	TRBJ1-2	CASSLSDRGNGYTF	TGTGCCAGCAGTTTATCGGACAGGGGCAATGGCTACACCTTC
TRBV4-1	-	-	TRBJ1-2	CASSQSSADFYGYTF	TGCGCCAGCAGCCAAAGTTCCGCAGACTTTTATGGCTACACCTTC
TRBV4-1	-	TRBD1	TRBJ2-7	CASSQDMGQGDEQYF	TGCGCCAGCAGCCAAGATATGGGACAGGGTGATGAGCAGTACTTC
TRBV6-2/TRBV6-3	-	-	TRBJ1-6	CASSYSDSNSPLHF	TGTGCCAGCAGTTACTCGGACAGTAATTCACCCCTCCACTTT
TRBV29-1	-	-	TRBJ2-7	CSVVTSDSSYEQYF	TGCAGCGTTGTGACGTCAGACAGTTCCTACGAGCAGTACTTC
TRBV6-5	-	-	TRBJ1-5	CASKGAGRNQPQHF	TGTGCCAGCAAAGGGGCGGGACGCAATCAGCCCCAGCATTTT
TRBV5-4	-	-	TRBJ1-5	CASSLAGGQPQHF	TGTGCCAGCAGCTTGGCGGGGGGTCAGCCCCAGCATTTT
TRBV30	once	TRBD2	TRBJ2-7	CAWSEVSGGGSYEQYF	TGTGCCTGGAGTGAAGTTAGCGGGGGGGGATCCTACGAGCAGTACTTC
TRBV9	-	TRBD2	TRBJ2-7	CASSRGASGGVYEQYF	TGTGCCAGCAGCCGAGGGGCTAGCGGGGGGGTATACGAGCAGTACTTC
TRBV19	-	-	TRBJ1-2	CASSIRLEGLLLQGGYTF	TGTGCCAGTAGTATTCGCCTCGAAGGCCTGCTTCTCCAGGGGGGCTACACCTTC
TRBV5-1	-	-	TRBJ1-4	CASSGRGRTNEKLFF	TGCGCCAGCAGCGGCAGGGGCAGAACTAATGAAAAACTGTTTTTT
TRBV9	-	TRBD2	TRBJ2-7	CASSEGLPTSYEQYF	TGTGCCAGCAGCGAGGGACTACCTACTTCCTACGAGCAGTACTTC
TRBV6-2/TRBV6-3	-	TRBD1	TRBJ2-7	CASTPGDSSYEQYF	TGTGCCAGCACCCCTGGGGACAGCTCCTACGAGCAGTACTTC
TRBV2	-	-	TRBJ1-5	CASRNHRSRSNQPQHF	TGTGCCAGCAGAAACCACAGGAGTCGGAGCAATCAGCCCCAGCATTTT
TRBV2	-	-	TRBJ1-1	CASSDVRQEAFF	TGTGCCAGCAGTGATGTGAGGCAAGAAGCTTTCTTT
TRBV11-1	-	-	TRBJ2-7	CASSLGREQYF	TGTGCCAGCAGCTTGGGGAGAGAGCAGTACTTC
TRBV19	-	TRBD1	TRBJ1-2	CASTRGQHYGYTF	TGTGCCAGTACCCGGGGACAGCACTATGGCTACACCTTC
TRBV6-5	-	-	TRBJ2-1	CASSYVDEQFF	TGTGCCAGCAGTTACGTCGATGAGCAGTTCTTC
TRBV5-1	-	TRBD1	TRBJ1-2	CASSFLQGAVGYTF	TGCGCCAGCAGCTTCTTACAGGGGGCGGTTGGCTACACCTTC
TRBV27	-	-	TRBJ1-2	CASKETGYPGYTF	TGTGCCAGCAAGGAGACAGGTTACCCTGGCTACACCTTC
TRBV5-1	-	-	TRBJ2-7	CASSLVGSTYEQYF	TGCGCCAGCAGCTTGGTTGGCAGTACCTACGAGCAGTACTTC
TRBV2	few	-	TRBJ1-6	CASIRDRNSPLHF	TGTGCCAGCATTCGTGACAGAAATTCACCCCTCCACTTT